This T cell receptor beta chain was recovered during a study of Ad26.COV2.S vaccination and SARS-CoV-2 variants. As to treatment: over 15 received Ad26.COV2.S at low or high dose, single or two shots; roughly five received placebo; per-sample allocation not given. At day 63 after the first vaccine or placebo injection, samples were drawn. Sequenced by immunoSEQ multiplex PCR; TCRdb stores in-frame clones only, minus some. Among approximately 410,000 clones listed, roughly 90% were seen once. Trimming took off 1 base at V and 0 bases at J, with 10 bases between the two ends. The CDR3 totals 17 residues. Germline lookup yields CDR1 MGHRA and CDR2 YSYEKL.

Sample: peripheral blood, taken in a trial of Ad26.COV2.S vaccine versus placebo. The chain combines TRBV4-1 with TRBJ1-6, with D maybe TRBD1 (5 bases). The receptor comes from a person aged 18-65 years who received the Ad26.COV2.S COVID-19 vaccine or a placebo. The CDR3 nucleotides read TGCGCCAGCAGCCAAGGGACATCTCCCTCCTATAATTCACCCCTCCACTTT. It translates to CASSQGTSPSYNSPLHF.